The entry below gives a single T cell receptor (beta chain) sequence along with its context. This table comes from immunoSEQ multiplex PCR, and its TCRdb copy is limited to in-frame clones, with some not included. Altogether around 180,000 clones are present, 87% being singletons, with the ten largest covering less than 3%. This entry comes from a study of T cell responses to AZD1222 COVID-19 vaccine. V gave up 4 bases and J gave up 5 bases, with 7 bases separating them. The CDR3 runs 12 residues. The sample was peripheral blood, taken on day 0 of MenACWY control vaccination. This clonotype was obtained from an adult in good health. The V and J genes are TRBV5-3 and TRBJ1-5; maybe TRBD1 (5 bases). TRBV5-3 is annotated as an ORF whose role is uncertain. CDR3 loop: CARSKTDQPQHF. CDR3 nucleotides: TGTGCCAGAAGCAAGACAGATCAGCCCCAGCATTTT.